One sample yielded the 31 T cell receptor beta chains listed below, sequenced in a study of blood T cell repertoires in COVID-19. TCRdb keeps only in-frame clones here, not all; method: immunoSEQ multiplex PCR. The profile shows fewer than 30,000 clones, approximately 90% of them singletons. Sequencing was carried out using peripheral blood. These receptors all come from a human donor in a cohort sampled during active COVID-19.

This chain connects TRBV29-1 to TRBJ1-1; no firm D call. The CDR3 has 14 residues. V was shortened by 2 bases and J by 3 bases, with 13 bases between the two germline ends. The germline V gene encodes CDR1 SQVTM and CDR2 ANQGSEA. CDR3 region: CSVELLREDTEAFF. For the CDR3, the DNA is TGCAGCGTTGAATTACTGCGAGAGGACACTGAAGCTTTCTTT.

The chain is built from TRBV7-2 and TRBJ1-6; TRBD1 matches at 7 bases. The CDR3 has 14 residues. Germline V gives CDR1 SGHTA, CDR2 FQGNSA. The V gene end was trimmed by 5 bases and the J gene end by 9 bases; junction bases not matched to a gene: 7. The chain's CDR3 is CASSNRGARSPLHF. In DNA, the CDR3 is TGTGCCAGCAGCAACAGGGGAGCTCGTTCACCCCTCCACTTT.

By frequency in the sample, this clone is medium-sized. The V call is TRBV29-1, the J call TRBJ2-2; TRBD1 matches 7 bases. V was clipped by 4 bases and J by 7 bases; unmatched bases: 12. CDR1 and CDR2 (germline): SQVTM, ANQGSEA. This CDR3 has 15 residues. Here the CDR3 reads CSVGETGLGIGELFF. DNA of the CDR3: TGCAGCGTTGGGGAGACAGGGCTCGGGATCGGGGAGCTGTTTTTT.

The genes are TRBV7-2 and TRBJ2-1, with TRBD2 matching over 11 bases. V gave up 2 bases and J gave up 6 bases; unmatched junction bases: 6. The V gene's germline CDR1 is SGHTA and CDR2 FQGNSA. The CDR3 length is 16 residues. The CDR3 sequence is CASSLSSGRAGNEQFF. For the CDR3, the DNA is TGTGCCAGCAGCTTAAGTAGCGGGAGGGCCGGCAATGAGCAGTTCTTC.

The CDR3 region has the DNA TGCGCCAGCAGCTTAGGGGAGTTAGCGGGGGGACTCCAAGAGACCCAGTACTTC. Amino acids: CASSLGELAGGLQETQYF. The chain recombines TRBV5-1 with TRBJ2-5, with 10 bases identical to TRBD2. The V segment lost 2 bases and the J segment 1 base; nucleotides outside the gene matches: 11. The CDR3 runs 18 residues. Per germline, CDR1 SGHRS and CDR2 YFSETQ.

J is TRBJ2-1 and V is TRBV19; 13 bases map to TRBD2. In germline, CDR1 is LNHDA, CDR2 SQIVND (reference sequence). V shed 9 bases and J 9 bases; nucleotides not matched to a gene: 11. CDR3 length: 15 amino acids. CDR3 sequence (DNA): TGTGCCAGGACGTCCGGGACTAGCGGGAAAGGTGAGCAGTTCTTC. This sequence encodes CARTSGTSGKGEQFF.

For the CDR3, the DNA is TGTGCCACCAGTGATCCGACAGGGGGCGATGAGACCCAGTACTTC. Translating it yields CATSDPTGGDETQYF. The V gene is TRBV24-1, the J gene TRBJ2-5; 10 bases are shared with TRBD1. The CDR3 runs 15 residues. J was trimmed by 5 bases and V by 3 bases; bases with no gene match: 5. The V gene's germline CDR1 is KGHDR and CDR2 SFDVKD.

This clone showed up just once. The chain employs TRBV3-1 (or the pseudogene TRBV3-2) and TRBJ1-6; D remains unclear. V lost 4 bases and J 9 bases, leaving 10 bases between the germline ends. Germline V gene lookup returns CDR1 LGHDT and CDR2 YNNKEL (reference sequence). The CDR3 contains 13 residues. CDR3 sequence reads: CASSLGQGSPLHF. The CDR3 DNA reads as TGTGCCAGCAGCCTTGGGCAAGGTTCACCCCTCCACTTT.

This clone was picked up one time. Here the CDR3 DNA reads TGCGCCAGCAGCTTGGGGACAGGAGGCGCGAGCGAAAAACTGTTTTTT. This codes for CASSLGTGGASEKLFF. The chain couples TRBV5-1 to TRBJ1-4; TRBD1 aligns across 7 bases. The J segment lost 8 bases and the V segment lost 0 bases, leaving 10 bases of the junction unmatched. The CDR3 is 16 residues long. Germline V gene sequence: CDR1 SGHRS, CDR2 YFSETQ.

The rearrangement uses TRBV6-5 and TRBJ1-5; no definite D call. Germline V gene sequence: CDR1 MNHEY, CDR2 SVGAGI. Trimming took off 6 bases at V and 4 bases at J, with 10 bases between the two ends. The CDR3 runs to 13 residues. The DNA for the CDR3 is TGTGCCAGCAGGACTTCGACTAATCAGCCCCAGCATTTT. It is translated as CASRTSTNQPQHF.

V gene TRBV7-9 combines with J gene TRBJ1-1; 9 nucleotides align to TRBD1. Per the germline V gene, CDR1 is SEHNR and CDR2 is FQNEAQ (reference sequence). The length of the CDR3 is 15 residues. The J segment lost 7 bases and the V segment lost 3 bases, leaving 9 bases of the junction unmatched. CDR3 sequence reads: CASSFEPGQGFEAFF. In DNA form, the CDR3 reads TGTGCCAGCAGCTTCGAACCGGGACAGGGTTTTGAAGCTTTCTTT. Full variable domain (missing parts from reference TRBV7-9 and TRBJ1-1): DTGVSQNPRHKITKRGQNVTFRCDPISEHNRLYWYRQTLGQGPEFLTYFQNEAQLEKSRLLSDRFSAERPKGSFSTLEIQRTEQGDSAMYLCASSFEPGQGFEAFFGQGTRLTVV.

The V and J genes are TRBV14 and TRBJ1-3; D is unclear. The V end was cut by 2 bases, the J end by 0 bases, with 11 bases between. Per the germline V gene, CDR1 is SGHDN and CDR2 is FVKESK. The CDR3 is 16 residues long. CDR3 coding DNA: TGTGCCAGCAGCCAATTAACGGGTTACTCTGGAAACACCATATATTTT. This translates into CASSQLTGYSGNTIYF.

In this sample, this clone turned up once. The chain employs TRBV18 and TRBJ1-6, with TRBD1 matching 10 bases. The germline V gene encodes CDR1 KGHSH and CDR2 LQKENI. With V trimmed by 2 bases and J by 5 bases, 3 bases remained unmatched. The CDR3 has 16 amino acids. DNA for the CDR3: TGTGCCAGCTCACCAGTCGGGACAGGGGATAATTCACCCCTCCACTTT. Translation gives CASSPVGTGDNSPLHF.

The chain employs TRBV6-5 and TRBJ2-2; 9 nucleotides line up with TRBD1. The CDR3 is made up of 14 amino acids. With V trimmed by 6 bases and J by 5 bases, 4 bases remained unmatched. Germline V gene sequence: CDR1 MNHEY, CDR2 SVGAGI. Here the CDR3 reads CASRGTGRTGELFF. CDR3 coding DNA: TGTGCCAGCAGGGGGACAGGGCGAACCGGGGAGCTGTTTTTT.

This chain links TRBV7-2 with TRBJ2-7; 9 nucleotides match TRBD1. The CDR3 consists of 14 residues. Germline V lookup: CDR1 SGHTA, CDR2 FQGNSA. V dropped 4 bases and J dropped 5; count of bases not matched to a gene: 6. The CDR3 nucleotides are TGTGCCAGCAGCTCCCCGGGACAGGGCGACGAGCAGTACTTC. Protein: CASSSPGQGDEQYF.

The rearrangement links TRBV21-1 to TRBJ2-7; the table's D call, TRBD1, was not checked against the DNA. TRBV21-1 is an annotated pseudogene. The CDR3 sequence is 15 residues long. Written as DNA, the CDR3 is TGTGCCAGCAGCAGTTACACCGTCCAAAACTACGAGCAGTACTTC. Protein product: CASSSYTVQNYEQYF.

The genes are TRBV9 and TRBJ2-1; 7 nucleotides line up with TRBD1. Germline loops: CDR1 SGDLS, CDR2 YYNGEE. Trimming removed 4 bases from V and 4 bases from J; junction bases left unmatched: 8. CDR3 size: 15 residues. The CDR3 nucleotides are TGTGCCAGCAGCCCCCGGGACAGAAGTTACAATGAGCAGTTCTTC. It translates to CASSPRDRSYNEQFF.

J is TRBJ2-1 and V is TRBV7-9; 10 nucleotides match TRBD1. V lost 5 bases and J lost 9; bases outside the gene matches: 16. CDR1 is SEHNR and CDR2 is FQNEAQ in the germline V gene (reference sequence). This CDR3 spans 17 amino acids. The CDR3 DNA sequence: TGTGCCAGCAGCGCAAAACCCGGGGACAGGGGATTCGGTGAGCAGTTCTTC. Its translation: CASSAKPGDRGFGEQFF.

This rearrangement joins TRBV10-3 to TRBJ1-5, with D hard to call. The CDR3 runs to 13 residues. V was cut by 1 base and J by 8 bases, with 9 bases left in between. From germline, CDR1 is ENHRY and CDR2 SYGVKD. The CDR3 nucleotides read TGTGCCATCAGTGAGTACCGGGTAGAGCCCCAGCATTTT. Protein product: CAISEYRVEPQHF.

The rearrangement uses TRBV4-2 and TRBJ2-6; the match to TRBD2 covers 16 bases. The CDR3 totals 18 residues. The junction had 4 bases not matched to a gene; V was cut back by 6 bases and J by 2 bases. Germline values: CDR1 LGHNA, CDR2 YNFKEQ. CDR3 sequence reads: CASRGGLAGGPGANVLTF. DNA for the CDR3: TGTGCCAGCAGGGGGGGACTAGCGGGAGGGCCTGGGGCCAACGTCCTGACTTTC.

The chain has TRBV28 and TRBJ1-1, with 8 positions matching TRBD1. Germline V CDR1 and CDR2: MDHEN, SYDVKM. V trimming: 3 bases; J trimming: 1 base; junction bases outside the gene matches: 7. The CDR3 extends over 16 amino acids. CDR3 DNA sequence: TGTGCCAGCAGTTTCGCGACAGGGGATACGAACACTGAAGCTTTCTTT. Residues: CASSFATGDTNTEAFF.

The chain is built from TRBV19 and TRBJ2-5, with 16 bases identical to TRBD2. Per the germline V gene, CDR1 is LNHDA and CDR2 is SQIVND (reference sequence). The CDR3 totals 17 residues. V shed 3 bases, J shed 5 bases, and the junction held 6 bases outside the gene matches. CDR3 DNA sequence: TGTGCCAGTAGTATTAGTGGGACTAGCGGGAGGGACGAGACCCAGTACTTC. Translating it yields CASSISGTSGRDETQYF.

This clone came up once. This chain uses TRBV12-5 with TRBJ2-3; D possibly corresponds to TRBD2 (6 bases). V was cut by 7 bases and J by 0 bases, with 17 bases left in between. This CDR3 comprises 16 residues. Germline assignment: CDR1 LGHNT and CDR2 FRNRAP. The CDR3, as DNA: TGTGCTAGTGCCCCGTGGGGGGATTCTAGCACAGATACGCAGTATTTT. Its protein product is CASAPWGDSSTDTQYF.

This chain joins TRBV7-8 and TRBJ1-2; 10 bases agree with TRBD1. J gave up 7 bases and V 5 bases, and 7 bases lay outside the gene matches. From germline, CDR1 is SGHVS and CDR2 FQNEAQ. The CDR3 runs to 14 residues. The DNA of the CDR3 is TGTGCCAGCAGCATACGGACAGGGGGACGTGGCTACACCTTC. Its translation: CASSIRTGGRGYTF.

This clone was observed a single time. The chain has TRBV6-1 and TRBJ1-5; 12 positions agree with TRBD1. There are 16 residues in the CDR3. Germline assignment: CDR1 MNHNS and CDR2 SASEGT. Trimming took 3 bases from V and 6 from J; bases not matched to a gene: 6. CDR3 region: CASSDRDRGLAQPQHF. The CDR3 DNA reads TGTGCCAGCAGTGACCGGGACAGGGGGCTGGCTCAGCCCCAGCATTTT.

The chain uses TRBV19 and TRBJ2-5; maybe TRBD1 (5 bases). The CDR3 is made up of 14 amino acids. Germline CDR1 LNHDA, CDR2 SQIVND (reference sequence). V lost 3 bases and J lost 7, with 15 bases in between. The CDR3 reads CASSMNPRDGTQYF. As DNA, the CDR3 is TGTGCCAGTAGTATGAATCCCAGGGATGGGACCCAGTACTTC.

The chain uses TRBV6-5 and TRBJ1-2; TRBD1 agrees at 10 bases. The V and J ends lost 6 bases and 7 bases, in that order; junction bases with no gene match: 5. CDR1 and CDR2 from the germline V gene are MNHEY and SVGAGI. CDR3 size: 13 residues. The CDR3 DNA is TGTGCCAGCAGAGAGGGACAGGGGTTTGGCTACACCTTC. This gives the protein CASREGQGFGYTF.

The chain employs TRBV6-6 and TRBJ1-1; TRBD1 is a possible D gene (5 bases). Germline V lookup: CDR1 MNHNY, CDR2 SVGAGI (reference sequence). CDR3 length: 14 amino acids. The V end was cut by 2 bases, the J end by 0 bases, with 7 bases between. CDR3 DNA sequence: TGTGCCAGCAGTTACGGGGCTATGAACACTGAAGCTTTCTTT. It translates to CASSYGAMNTEAFF.

The chain joins TRBV28 to TRBJ2-1; 7 bases are a match to TRBD2. Unmatched junction bases numbered 11, after V lost 2 bases and J lost 10 bases. This CDR3 region has 15 residues. The germline gives CDR1 MDHEN, CDR2 SYDVKM. DNA of the CDR3: TGTGCCAGCAGTTTAAGTCCGCCAGCGGGGAACGAGCAGTTCTTC. Translating it yields CASSLSPPAGNEQFF. The entire variable domain, with the rest obtained from reference TRBV28 and TRBJ2-1, is as follows: DVKVTQSSRYLVKRTGEKVFLECVQDMDHENMFWYRQDPGLGLRLIYFSYDVKMKEKGDIPEGYSVSREKKERFSLILESASTNQTSMYLCASSLSPPAGNEQFFGPGTRLTVL.

The V call is TRBV19, the J call TRBJ1-2, with TRBD1 identical over 7 bases. The trim removed 4 bases at V and 6 bases at J, leaving 2 bases unmatched. Germline CDR1 reads LNHDA; CDR2 reads SQIVND (reference sequence). This CDR3 has 12 amino acids. In DNA, the CDR3 is TGTGCCAGTAGTACGCAGGGGGATGGCTACACCTTC. Translating gives CASSTQGDGYTF.

The V and J genes are TRBV6-5 and TRBJ2-2; D unclear. The V and J ends lost 4 bases and 3 bases respectively, with 6 bases between them. This CDR3 is 13 amino acids long. The germline V gene has CDR1 MNHEY and CDR2 SVGAGI. The CDR3 loop reads CASSFTDTGELFF. CDR3 bases: TGTGCCAGCAGTTTTACAGACACCGGGGAGCTGTTTTTT.